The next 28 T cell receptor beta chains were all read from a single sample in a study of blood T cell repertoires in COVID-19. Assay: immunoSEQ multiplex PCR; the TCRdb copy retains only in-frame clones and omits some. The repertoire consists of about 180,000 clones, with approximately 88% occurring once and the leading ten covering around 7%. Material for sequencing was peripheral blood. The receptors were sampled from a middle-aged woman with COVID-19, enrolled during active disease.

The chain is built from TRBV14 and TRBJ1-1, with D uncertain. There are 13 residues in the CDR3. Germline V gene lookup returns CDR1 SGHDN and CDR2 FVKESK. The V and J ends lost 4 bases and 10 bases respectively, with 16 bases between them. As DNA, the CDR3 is TGTGCCAGCAGCCCAACGGGAGGAGTGGGAGCTTTCTTT. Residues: CASSPTGGVGAFF. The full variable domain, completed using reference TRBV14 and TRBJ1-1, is EAGVTQFPSHSVIEKGQTVTLRCDPISGHDNLYWYRRVMGKEIKFLLHFVKESKQDESGMPNNRFLAERTGGTYSTLKVQPAELEDSGVYFCASSPTGGVGAFFGQGTRLTVV.

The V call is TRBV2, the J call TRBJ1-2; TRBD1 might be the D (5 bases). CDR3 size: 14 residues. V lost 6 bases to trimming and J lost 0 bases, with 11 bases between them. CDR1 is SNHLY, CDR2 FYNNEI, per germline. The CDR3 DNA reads TGTGCCAGCAGGGTCGGGACTTCTAACTATGGCTACACCTTC. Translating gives CASRVGTSNYGYTF.

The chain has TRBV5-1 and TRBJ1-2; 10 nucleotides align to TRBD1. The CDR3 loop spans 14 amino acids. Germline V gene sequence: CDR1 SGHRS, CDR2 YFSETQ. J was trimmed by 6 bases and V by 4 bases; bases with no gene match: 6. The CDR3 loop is CASSEWTGGDGYTF. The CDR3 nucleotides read TGCGCCAGCAGCGAATGGACAGGGGGAGATGGCTACACCTTC.

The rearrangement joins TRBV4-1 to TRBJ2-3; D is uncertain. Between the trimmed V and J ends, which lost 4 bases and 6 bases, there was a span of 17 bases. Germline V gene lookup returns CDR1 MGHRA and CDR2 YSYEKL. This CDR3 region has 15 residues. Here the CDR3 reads CASSPPHGIADTQYF. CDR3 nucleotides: TGCGCCAGCAGCCCTCCTCATGGAATAGCCGATACGCAGTATTTT.

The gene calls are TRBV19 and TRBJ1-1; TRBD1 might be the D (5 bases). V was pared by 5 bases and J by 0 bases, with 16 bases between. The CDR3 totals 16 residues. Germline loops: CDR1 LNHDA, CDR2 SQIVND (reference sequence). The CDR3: CASSGRALTMNTEAFF. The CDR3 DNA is TGTGCCAGTAGTGGCAGGGCCCTCACCATGAACACTGAAGCTTTCTTT.

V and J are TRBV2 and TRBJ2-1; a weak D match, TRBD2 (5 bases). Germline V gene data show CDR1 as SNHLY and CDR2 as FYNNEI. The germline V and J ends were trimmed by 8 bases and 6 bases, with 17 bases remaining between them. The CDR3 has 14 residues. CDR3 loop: CASPRRRMVNEQFF. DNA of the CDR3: TGTGCCAGCCCGCGGAGGCGTATGGTCAATGAGCAGTTCTTC. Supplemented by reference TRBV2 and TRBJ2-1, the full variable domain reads EPEVTQTPSHQVTQMGQEVILRCVPISNHLYFYWYRQILGQKVEFLVSFYNNEISEKSEIFDDQFSVERPDGSNFTLKIRSTKLEDSAMYFCASPRRRMVNEQFFGPGTRLTVL.

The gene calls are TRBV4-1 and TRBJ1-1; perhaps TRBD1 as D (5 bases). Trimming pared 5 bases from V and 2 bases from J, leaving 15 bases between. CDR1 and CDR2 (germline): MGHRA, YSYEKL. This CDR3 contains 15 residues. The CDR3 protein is CASSSPPGGNTEAFF. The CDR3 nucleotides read TGCGCCAGCAGCTCTCCACCGGGGGGAAACACTGAAGCTTTCTTT.

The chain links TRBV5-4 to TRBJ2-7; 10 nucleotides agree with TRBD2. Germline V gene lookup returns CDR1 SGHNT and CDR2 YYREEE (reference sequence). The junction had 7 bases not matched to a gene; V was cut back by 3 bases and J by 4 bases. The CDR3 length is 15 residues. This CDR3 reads CASSSSGGASYEQYF. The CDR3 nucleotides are TGTGCCAGCAGCTCCAGCGGGGGGGCGTCGTACGAGCAGTACTTC.

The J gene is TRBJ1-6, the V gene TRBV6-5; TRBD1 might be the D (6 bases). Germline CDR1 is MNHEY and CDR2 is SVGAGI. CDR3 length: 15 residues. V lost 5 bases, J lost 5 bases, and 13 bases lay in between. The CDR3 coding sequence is TGTGCCAGCAGTCATTTATGGGGGCATAATTCACCCCTCCACTTT. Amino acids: CASSHLWGHNSPLHF.

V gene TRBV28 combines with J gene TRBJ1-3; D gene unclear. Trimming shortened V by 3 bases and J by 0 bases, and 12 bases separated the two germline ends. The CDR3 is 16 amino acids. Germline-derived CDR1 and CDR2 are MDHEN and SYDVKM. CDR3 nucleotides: TGTGCCAGCAGTTTCCCGGCGGGGATCTCTGGAAACACCATATATTTT. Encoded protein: CASSFPAGISGNTIYF.

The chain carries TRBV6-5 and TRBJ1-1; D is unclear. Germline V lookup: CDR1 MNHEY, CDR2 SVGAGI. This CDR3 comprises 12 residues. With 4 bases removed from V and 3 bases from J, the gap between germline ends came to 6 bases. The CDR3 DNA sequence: TGTGCCAGCAGTTTATCTGACACTGAAGCTTTCTTT. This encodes CASSLSDTEAFF.

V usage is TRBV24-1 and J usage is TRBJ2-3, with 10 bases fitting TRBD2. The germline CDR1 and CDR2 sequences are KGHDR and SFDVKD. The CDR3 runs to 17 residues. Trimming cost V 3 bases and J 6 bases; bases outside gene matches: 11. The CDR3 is CATSDGQLAGPRDTQYF. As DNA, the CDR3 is TGTGCCACCAGTGATGGCCAACTAGCGGGGCCGCGTGATACGCAGTATTTT.

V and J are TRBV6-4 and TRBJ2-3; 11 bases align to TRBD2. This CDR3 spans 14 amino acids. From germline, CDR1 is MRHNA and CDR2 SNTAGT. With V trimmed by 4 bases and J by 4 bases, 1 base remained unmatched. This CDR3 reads CASSGLAGPDTQYF. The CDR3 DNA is TGTGCCAGCAGTGGACTAGCGGGACCAGATACGCAGTATTTT.

CDR3 sequence reads: CASSYAAGPTYEQYF. The DNA for the CDR3 is TGTGCCAGCAGCTACGCAGCGGGACCTACCTACGAGCAGTACTTC. This sequence joins TRBV7-3 and TRBJ2-7, with 7 positions matching TRBD2. Looked up from germline, CDR1 is SGHTA and CDR2 is FQGTGA. V lost 4 bases, J lost 2 bases, and 8 bases stayed unmatched. The CDR3 extends over 15 amino acids.

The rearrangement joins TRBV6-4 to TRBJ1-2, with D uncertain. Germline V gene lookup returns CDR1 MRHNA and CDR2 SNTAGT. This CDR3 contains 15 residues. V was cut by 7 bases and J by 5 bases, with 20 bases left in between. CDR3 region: CASKESSQWAYGYTF. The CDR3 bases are TGTGCCAGCAAAGAATCGAGTCAGTGGGCATATGGCTACACCTTC.

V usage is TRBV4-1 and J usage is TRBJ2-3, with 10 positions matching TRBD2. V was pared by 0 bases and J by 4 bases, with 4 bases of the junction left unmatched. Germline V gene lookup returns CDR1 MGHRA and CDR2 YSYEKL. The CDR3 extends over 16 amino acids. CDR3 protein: CASSQDSLAGADTQYF. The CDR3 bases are TGCGCCAGCAGCCAAGATAGCCTAGCGGGAGCAGATACGCAGTATTTT.

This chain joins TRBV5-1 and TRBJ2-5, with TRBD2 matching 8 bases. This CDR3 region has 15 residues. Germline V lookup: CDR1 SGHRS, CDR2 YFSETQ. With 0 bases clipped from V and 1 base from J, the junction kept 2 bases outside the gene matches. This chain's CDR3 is CASSLGLARQETQYF. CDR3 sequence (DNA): TGCGCCAGCAGCTTGGGACTAGCGCGCCAAGAGACCCAGTACTTC.

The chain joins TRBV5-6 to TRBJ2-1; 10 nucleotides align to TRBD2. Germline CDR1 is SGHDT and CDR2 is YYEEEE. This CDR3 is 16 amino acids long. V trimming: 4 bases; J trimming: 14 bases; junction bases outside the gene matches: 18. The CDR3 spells CASSRGALAGGFPKFF. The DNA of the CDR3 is TGTGCCAGCAGCCGAGGGGCCTTAGCGGGGGGCTTTCCAAAGTTCTTC.

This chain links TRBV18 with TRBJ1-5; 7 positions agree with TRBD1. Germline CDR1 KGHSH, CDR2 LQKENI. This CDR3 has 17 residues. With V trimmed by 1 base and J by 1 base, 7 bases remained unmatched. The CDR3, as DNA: TGTGCCAGCTCACCACAACCGACAGGGAGGAGCAATCAGCCCCAGCATTTT. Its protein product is CASSPQPTGRSNQPQHF.

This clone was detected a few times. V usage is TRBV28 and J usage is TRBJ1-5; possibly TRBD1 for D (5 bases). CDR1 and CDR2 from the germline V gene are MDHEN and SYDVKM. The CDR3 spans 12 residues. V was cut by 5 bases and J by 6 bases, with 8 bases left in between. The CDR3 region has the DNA TGTGCCAGCAGTCCCAGGGCTCAGCCCCAGCATTTT. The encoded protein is CASSPRAQPQHF.

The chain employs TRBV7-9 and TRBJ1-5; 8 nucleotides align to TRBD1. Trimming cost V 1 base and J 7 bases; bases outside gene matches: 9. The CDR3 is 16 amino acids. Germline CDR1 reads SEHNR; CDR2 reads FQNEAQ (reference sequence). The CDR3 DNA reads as TGTGCCAGCAGCTTAGGTTCCGTGACAGGGGACCAGCCCCAGCATTTT. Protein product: CASSLGSVTGDQPQHF.

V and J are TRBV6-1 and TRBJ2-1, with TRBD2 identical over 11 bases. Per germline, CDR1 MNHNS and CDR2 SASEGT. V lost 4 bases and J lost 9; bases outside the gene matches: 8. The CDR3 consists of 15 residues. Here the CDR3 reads CASSVASGGPGEQFF. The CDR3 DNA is TGTGCCAGCAGTGTAGCTAGCGGGGGGCCGGGTGAGCAGTTCTTC.

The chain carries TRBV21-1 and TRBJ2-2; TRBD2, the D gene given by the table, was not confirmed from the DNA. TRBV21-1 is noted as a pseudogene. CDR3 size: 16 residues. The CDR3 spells CASSKGRRINTGELFF. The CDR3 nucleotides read TGTGCCAGCAGCAAAGGCCGGCGGATCAACACCGGGGAGCTGTTTTTT.

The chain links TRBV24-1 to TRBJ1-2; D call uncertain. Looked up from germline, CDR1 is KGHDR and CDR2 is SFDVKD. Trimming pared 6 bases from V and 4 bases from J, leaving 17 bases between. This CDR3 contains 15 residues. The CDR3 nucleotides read TGTGCCACCAGTCCTGGAGAGCTAATCTCCTATGGCTACACCTTC. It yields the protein CATSPGELISYGYTF.

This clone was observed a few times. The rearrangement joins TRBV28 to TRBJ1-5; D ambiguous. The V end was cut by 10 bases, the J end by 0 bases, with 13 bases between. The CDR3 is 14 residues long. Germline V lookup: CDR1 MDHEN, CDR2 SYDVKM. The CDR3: CATGLGYSNQPQHF. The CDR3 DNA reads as TGTGCCACCGGTCTGGGCTATAGCAATCAGCCCCAGCATTTT.

The CDR3, as DNA: TGTGCCAGCAGTTTCCAGAAGAATACGCAGTATTTT. Its protein product is CASSFQKNTQYF. The chain joins TRBV12-3 or TRBV12-4 to TRBJ2-3; the D is unclear. The CDR3 extends over 12 amino acids. Deletions cut 3 bases from V and 7 bases from J, with 8 bases between.

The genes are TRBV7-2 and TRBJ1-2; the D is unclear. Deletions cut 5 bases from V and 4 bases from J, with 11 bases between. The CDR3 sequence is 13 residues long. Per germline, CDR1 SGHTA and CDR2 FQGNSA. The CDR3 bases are TGTGCCAGCAGCAAAAGACGGGGCTATGGCTACACCTTC. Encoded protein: CASSKRRGYGYTF. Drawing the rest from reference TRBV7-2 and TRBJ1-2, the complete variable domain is GAGVSQSPSNKVTEKGKDVELRCDPISGHTALYWYRQSLGQGLEFLIYFQGNSAPDKSGLPSDRFSAERTGGSVSTLTIQRTQQEDSAVYLCASSKRRGYGYTFGSGTRLTVV.

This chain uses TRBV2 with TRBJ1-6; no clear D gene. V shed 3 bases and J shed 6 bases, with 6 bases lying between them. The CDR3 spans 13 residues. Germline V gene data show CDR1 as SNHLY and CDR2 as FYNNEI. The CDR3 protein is CASSERLNSPLHF. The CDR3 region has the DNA TGTGCCAGCAGTGAGAGACTTAATTCACCCCTCCACTTT.